This TCR beta chain derives from a study of cytomegalovirus exposure and HLA in healthy donors (dated by TCRdb to between 2016 and 2019). A note on the overall study: An earlier analysis of more than 550 of the donors reported over 250 Gb of sequence data and 117 million unique TCR beta sequences obtained from roughly 180 million T cells. About 320 gigabases of sequencing data and tens of millions of unique TCR sequences were included in an early release covering several hundred HLA-typed donors. The genetic ancestry cluster associated with self-reported Caucasian donors included roughly four fifths of the 398 genotyped donors. The study was designed to test whether signatures of past pathogen exposure could be identified by cataloging public T cell receptors. The study profiled the T cell repertoires of 666 subjects by immunosequencing and related them to cytomegalovirus serostatus. A separate validation cohort of some 130 different subjects was used in addition to the roughly 620-subject first cohort. The study combined high-throughput TCR immunosequencing, statistical association of individual TCRs with disease status, and machine learning to predict cytomegalovirus infection status. A later analysis re-examined previously published TCR beta repertoires from 610 or so donors and added high-resolution HLA genotyping to investigate patterns of TCR occurrence. The later analysis used no new phenotypic data to find candidate immune exposures, relying instead on TCR beta sequences and their occurrence across donors. In an earlier analysis of over 550 of the donors, high-throughput TCR beta sequencing was used to judge whether each TCR beta V gene segment behaved as functional or pseudogenic. Alongside the repertoire data, information on donor age, sex, ethnicity and CMV serostatus was compiled. A later genetic analysis used genome-wide SNP genotypes for about three fifths of the 666 donors, treating that subset as a discovery cohort. All discovery cohort repertoires had been generated on a single sequencing platform. HLA typing included class I and class II loci at four-digit resolution. Typing coverage differed by locus: A, B, C, DRB1 and DQB1 were typed in about 629-640 donors, DQA1 in about 550, DPA1 in 600 to 610, and DPB1 in 400 to 480. Because of strong linkage in the cohort, 4 to 6 DR-DQ haplotypes were treated as single units for association and clustering. Across approximately 400 genotyped donors of the cohort, an average of approximately 240,000 unique TCR beta nucleotide sequences per donor were sequenced, and approximately 17% of those sequences were non-productive. General findings and caveats noted by the study authors: The only immune exposure information available for the cohort was CMV serostatus. According to a later analysis, TCR association rates differed among HLA loci, with DRB1 alleles showing the most associated TCRs and HLA-C alleles showing the fewest. The study gave a list of around 170 TCR beta chains associated with cytomegalovirus. A group of highly shared sequence variants was considered likely to be a technical artifact of the sequencing pipeline. The classifier was reported to diagnose cytomegalovirus status with high specificity and sensitivity in both the original and validation cohorts. Compared with the approximately 670-donor mean, donors in an Asian-associated ancestry cluster had fewer N-insertions in productive TCRs, according to a later genetic analysis. Some IMGT-functional V segments, including TRBV6-2 and TRBV6-3, could not be told apart with the 87-base-pair reads, so those segments were excluded. Assigning TCR associations to individual alleles was difficult when HLA alleles, especially DR and DQ, strongly co-occurred. In a later analysis, most CMV-associated TCR beta chains were found to appear HLA-restricted, with HLA associations seemingly driven largely by CMV exposure. In this cohort, only TCR beta chains were sequenced, and detectable features were limited by the absence of alpha or paired-chain data. A later analysis reported that several top co-occurrence clusters appeared linked to parvovirus B19, influenza, CMV and Epstein-Barr virus. In an earlier analysis of around 600 of the donors, most TCR beta V segments were observed in productive rearrangements about 90% or about 30% of the time, broadly matching IMGT annotations. Roughly 17 rarely observed V segments, including chromosome 9 orphons, were excluded from the earlier analysis of approximately 600 of the donors because counts were too low. In a later analysis, HLA-associated TCR beta chains were found to be more clonally expanded and to have lower generation probabilities than equally common non-associated chains. A later analysis associated 17,000 or so TCR beta sequences with specific HLA alleles at a false discovery rate of 0.05. Linkage disequilibrium might explain the correlated functional status among segregating V segments, but an unknown experimental factor could not be excluded. Across donors, most TCR sequences were observed very rarely, whereas some public TCRs were present in many individuals. A further reported finding was that TCR beta sequences accurately predicted the HLA-A and HLA-B alleles for most subjects in the first cohort. Presence/absence analyses assumed roughly uniform sequencing depth across donors, an assumption that may not hold. In vitro tests confirmed that a few of the cytomegalovirus-associated TCR beta chains recognize cytomegalovirus antigens. The authors suggested that the approach could potentially be generalized to other disease states and immunological phenotypes. In a later genetic analysis, a missense DCLRE1C variant was associated with V-gene and J-gene trimming of TCR beta chains, and the association was replicated in an independent cohort. Because HLA typing was missing for some donors at each locus, association tests included only the typed subset.

Library preparation employed the immunoSEQ multiplex PCR assay. For the multiplex PCR, a mixture combining 60 forward primers for TCR Vbeta segments and 13 reverse primers for TCR Jbeta segments was used. A multiplex PCR assay on genomic DNA amplified the CDR3 region of rearranged TCR beta genes. The amplified TCR beta libraries were sequenced on the Illumina HiSeq System as 87-base-pair reads. In the source study's methods: Across the 670 or so repertoires, a later analysis counted approximately 75 million unique TCR beta chains, around 11 million of which were shared by at least two donors. To remove PCR and sequencing errors, raw reads were error-corrected and collapsed into unique sequences using a nearest-neighbor algorithm that merged closely related sequences. Alignment of CDR3 sequences to IMGT reference sequences was used to assign V, D and J gene segments. For a sequence to be retained, a match of at least six nucleotides was required to both a V gene segment and a J gene segment. Rearrangements were classified as productive when the CDR3 lacked stop codons and remained in frame with V and J, and all other rearrangements were classified as non-productive. Following IMGT convention, CDR3 was defined as the stretch from the second conserved V-encoded cysteine up to the conserved J-encoded phenylalanine. The earlier analysis of about 610 of the donors excluded any sequence lacking an unambiguous match to a single V gene segment. An earlier analysis of fewer than 750 of the donors classified V segments as functional when productive rearrangements were above 56.7% and as segregating when the standard deviation between donors was above 5%. A statistical classification framework was developed to diagnose cytomegalovirus status using the catalog of TCR beta chain sequences. V and J gene assignment, in a later analysis, came from comparing TCR nucleotide sequences with IMGT/GENE-DB human TR gene sequences. The TCRdist pipeline was used in a later analysis to assign CDR3 sequences and most-parsimonious VDJ recombination scenarios. In a later analysis, each TCR beta chain was defined by its CDR3 amino acid sequence together with its V-gene family, and reads lacking a unique V-gene family were excluded. In a later analysis, fewer than 650 highly shared, low-generation-probability nucleotide sequences were removed to address suspected cross-contamination and a sequencing artifact. In a later analysis, a clonal expansion index for each public chain was calculated from normalized within-repertoire ranks of inferred template counts. Generation probabilities in a later analysis came from a VDJ recombination model fitted to out-of-frame rearrangements, and those results were checked against IGoR. In a later analysis, hypergeometric tests were used to score TCR-TCR, TCR-HLA and TCR-CMV co-occurrence, with a repertoire-size bias correction applied to TCR pairs. False discovery rates were estimated in a later analysis by permuting HLA or CMV assignments 20 times. In a later analysis, co-occurring TCRs were grouped using DBSCAN, and TCRdist sequence similarity was added for clustering within HLA-allele-positive subsets. Repertoires with fewer than 30,000 or more than 120,000 public chains, plus five repertoires with anomalous nucleotide sharing, were excluded from co-occurrence clustering. The table comes from immuneACCESS by way of TCRdb, which keeps in-frame sequences with V and J called. Part of the clones is missing from these tables; in studies checked, under half for an unresolved V gene and the rest for unknown reasons. The V and J calls and the clone size are those of that table, but D and trimming were determined from the DNA. Across this sample there are over 80,000 clones, with about 80% seen only once. The ten largest clones capture roughly 6% of the sample.

In total, fewer than 750 healthy bone marrow donors made up the cohort. Cohort members were all nominally healthy when sampled, although unrecorded immune exposures were likely present. The donor was CMV seronegative and was included in the group of 352 seronegative cohort members. Every donor gave a peripheral blood sample, and the peripheral blood mononuclear cells from that sample were used for TCR beta sequencing. The Qiagen DNeasy Blood Extraction Kit was used to extract genomic DNA from the blood cell samples. Concerning this clone itself: What antigen it recognizes has not been identified. Qualities for individual bases were not recorded, and no much larger clone is one base off.

Per the germline V gene, SGHRS is the CDR1 and YFSETQ is the CDR2. From the cysteine through the phenylalanine, the CDR3 covers 14 amino acids. Just the 42-base CDR3 DNA is kept, in frame starting at base 1. V is pruned by 4 bases and J by 7 bases, leaving 5 bases of the junction without a gene match. Material: PBMCs. The sequence was collected from a female donor in good health and CMV-seronegative. The sequence is built from TRBV5-1 and TRBJ1-4; TRBD1 aligns with 9 central bases. CDR3 protein: CASSPGQGGEKLFF. The nucleotide sequence reads as follows: TGCGCCAGCAGCCCGGGACAGGGAGGTGAAAAACTGTTTTTT.